This section outlines one TCR beta chain sequence together with its context. Authors' processing steps: Estimates of nucleated cell counts were drawn from the amplification of reference gene primers. The table came from immunoSEQ multiplex PCR; TCRdb's copy has only in-frame clones and leaves some out. V and J calls and clone size follow that table, whereas D and trimming were derived from the DNA. The sample yields 25,000 to 30,000 clones, approximately 84% seen once. Trimming took 2 bases from V and 3 from J; bases not matched to a gene: 9. This CDR3 spans 17 amino acids. Germline V gives CDR1 SNHLY, CDR2 FYNNEI. The sample comes from a study of blood T cell repertoires in COVID-19. Across the study: Both acute and convalescent COVID-19 samples were obtained from the United States, Italy and Spain. Sources were T cells, B-cell-depleted T cells, or PBMCs; the material itself was cDNA or gDNA.

The source is a woman aged 55 to 70 with acute or convalescent COVID-19. The chain is built from TRBV2 and TRBJ1-1; 10 bases fit TRBD1. The sequencing sample was made of peripheral blood. The CDR3 spells CASSEREPGQGYTEAFF. For the CDR3, the DNA is TGTGCCAGCAGTGAACGGGAACCGGGACAGGGGTACACTGAAGCTTTCTTT.